This TCR beta chain was identified during a study of PD-1 blockade in classical Hodgkin lymphoma. Comments on this clone: Antigen specificity is unknown.

Using immunoSEQ multiplex PCR, the repertoire was profiled, and TCRdb retains in-frame clones only, with some absent. The data show approximately 26,000 clones, more than 60% seen once. Study-level findings and limits: Repertoire differences have undefined causes, possibly disease activity or prior therapy. Baseline TCR diversity was reportedly lower in newly diagnosed patients than healthy donors. TCR diversity in CD4+, not CD8+, cells rose significantly by C4D1.

Germline CDR1 and CDR2: SGHDT and YYEEEE. The CDR3 length is 14 residues. The ends lost 0 bases at V and 14 bases at J; junction bases unmatched: 10. Every one of the patients relapsed after autologous stem cell transplantation (brentuximab vedotin exposure was variable). V and J are TRBV5-6 and TRBJ2-3; TRBD1 agrees at 9 bases. The receptor was derived from a human donor with classical Hodgkin lymphoma. The sample was peripheral blood mononuclear cells (PBMCs), taken before the second cycle of nivolumab. As DNA, the CDR3 is TGTGCCAGCAGCTTGGCGGGACAGGGACCCCCGCCGTATTTT. It translates to CASSLAGQGPPPYF.